Shown below are 13 T cell receptor beta chains from a single sample sequenced in a study of T cell repertoires and HLA-DP antigens. No antigen is known for these receptors. The protocol was immunoSEQ multiplex PCR, while the TCRdb copy is restricted to in-frame clones and leaves out a portion. The sample consists of approximately 110,000 clones, 80% to 95% of them appearing once. The sample comprised CD4+ T cells from PBMCs. These TCRs come from a woman aged 18-29 years in good health and CMV-seronegative.

The chain is built from TRBV7-8 and TRBJ2-7, with TRBD2 identical over 7 bases. The junction had 14 bases not matched to a gene; V was cut back by 2 bases and J by 4 bases. The CDR3 consists of 17 residues. Germline loops: CDR1 SGHVS, CDR2 FQNEAQ. The CDR3 spells CASSLTTSPGGLYEQYF. As DNA, the CDR3 is TGTGCCAGCAGCTTAACGACTAGCCCGGGAGGTTTATACGAGCAGTACTTC.

This chain joins TRBV7-9 and TRBJ1-5, with TRBD1 as a possible D gene (6 bases). The CDR3 extends over 15 amino acids. Trimming removed 5 bases at V and 6 bases at J, with 17 bases between. CDR1 and CDR2 (germline): SEHNR, FQNEAQ (reference sequence). The CDR3: CASSPGHAGGQPQHF. CDR3 DNA sequence: TGTGCCAGCAGCCCGGGACATGCCGGAGGTCAGCCCCAGCATTTT.

The rearrangement links TRBV20-1 to TRBJ2-1; no firm D call. V lost 0 bases and J lost 11, with 8 bases in between. The CDR3 totals 11 residues. In germline, CDR1 is DFQATT, CDR2 SNEGSKA (reference sequence). In DNA form, the CDR3 reads TGCAGTGCTAGAGACTATCCGAAGCAGTTCTTC. Protein product: CSARDYPKQFF.

This clone was observed a few times. J is TRBJ1-2 and V is TRBV2; D not resolved. V was trimmed by 8 bases and J by 3 bases, leaving 7 bases between them. The CDR3 loop spans 11 amino acids. Per the germline V gene, CDR1 is SNHLY and CDR2 is FYNNEI. The CDR3 region is CASGGDYGYTF. CDR3 nucleotides: TGTGCCAGCGGTGGGGACTATGGCTACACCTTC.

The J gene is TRBJ1-5, the V gene TRBV28; TRBD1 is a possible D gene (6 bases). The length of the CDR3 is 15 residues. The ends were cut back, 5 bases at V and 7 bases at J, with 18 bases in the middle. Germline CDR1 reads MDHEN; CDR2 reads SYDVKM. The CDR3 reads CASSMASGAPQPQHF. In DNA form, the CDR3 reads TGTGCCAGCAGTATGGCCTCAGGGGCTCCCCAGCCCCAGCATTTT.

This sequence joins TRBV28 and TRBJ2-1; 7 bases match TRBD2. The CDR3 loop spans 13 amino acids. V shed 6 bases and J 4 bases; nucleotides not matched to a gene: 3. From germline, CDR1 is MDHEN and CDR2 SYDVKM. CDR3 loop: CASRTSRYNEQFF. DNA for the CDR3: TGTGCCAGCAGGACTAGCAGGTACAATGAGCAGTTCTTC.

The rearrangement joins TRBV5-4 to TRBJ2-1; 7 bases align to TRBD2. The CDR3 is 15 residues long. CDR1 is SGHNT, CDR2 YYREEE, per germline (reference sequence). The ends lost 2 bases at V and 4 bases at J; junction bases unmatched: 6. This CDR3 reads CASSFGPSGYNEQFF. For the CDR3, the DNA is TGTGCCAGCAGCTTCGGCCCTAGCGGATACAATGAGCAGTTCTTC. The full variable domain, in which reference TRBV5-4 and TRBJ2-1 provide the parts outside the CDR3, is ETGVTQSPTHLIKTRGQQVTLRCSSQSGHNTVSWYQQALGQGPQFIFQYYREEENGRGNFPPRFSGLQFPNYSSELNVNALELDDSALYLCASSFGPSGYNEQFFGPGTRLTVL.

This clone was seen a single time. Relative to the germline gene, one junction end is altered; a read error may explain this. The CDR3 nucleotides read TGTGCCAGCAGCCGAGACAGACCTGGAATTAACAATGGCTACACCTTC. Translated, it gives CASSRDRPGINNGYTF. The chain links TRBV5-6 to TRBJ1-2; TRBD1 might be the D (5 bases). This CDR3 has 16 amino acids. The germline CDR1 and CDR2 sequences are SGHDT and YYEEEE.

The J gene is TRBJ2-7, the V gene TRBV29-1; 12 nucleotides line up with TRBD2. V gave up 7 bases and J gave up 4 bases; unmatched junction bases: 11. The CDR3 covers 15 residues. Per the germline V gene, CDR1 is SQVTM and CDR2 is ANQGSEA. The CDR3, as DNA: TGCAGCGGGGGGAGTGGACTAGCGGGGTTATACGAGCAGTACTTC. As protein: CSGGSGLAGLYEQYF.

This clone was counted once. The chain has TRBV2 and TRBJ1-4; 7 bases map to TRBD1. Germline CDR1 is SNHLY and CDR2 is FYNNEI. The CDR3 length is 18 residues. Trimming removed 6 bases from V and 5 bases from J; junction bases left unmatched: 18. DNA for the CDR3: TGTGCCAGCAGGGTAACAGGGGACAACCCCCTGGTGAATGAAAAACTGTTTTTT. Translating gives CASRVTGDNPLVNEKLFF.

The chain links TRBV4-1 to TRBJ2-2; possible D gene TRBD2, 5 bases. V lost 3 bases to trimming and J lost 1 base, with 9 bases between them. This CDR3 region has 15 residues. CDR1 MGHRA and CDR2 YSYEKL come from the germline V gene. The DNA for the CDR3 is TGCGCCAGCAGCCATAACCGGGGGAACACCGGGGAGCTGTTTTTT. It translates to CASSHNRGNTGELFF.

The chain couples TRBV18 to TRBJ2-3, with 8 bases fitting TRBD2. The CDR3 length is 16 residues. V shed 5 bases and J 6 bases; nucleotides not matched to a gene: 13. CDR1 is KGHSH, CDR2 LQKENI, per germline. The CDR3 protein is CASSAMSSGIIDTQYF. CDR3 sequence (DNA): TGTGCCAGCTCAGCAATGAGTAGCGGGATAATTGATACGCAGTATTTT.

A single count supports this clone. The gene calls are TRBV28 and TRBJ2-1, with a tentative D call TRBD2 (5 bases). The germline V gene encodes CDR1 MDHEN and CDR2 SYDVKM. The CDR3 length is 15 residues. V was cut by 3 bases and J by 0 bases, with 9 bases left in between. For the CDR3, the DNA is TGTGCCAGCAGTTTTCCGGGGAACTCCTACAATGAGCAGTTCTTC. Amino acids: CASSFPGNSYNEQFF.